Listed below are T cell receptor beta chains from one sample, sequenced in a study of control samples from healthy donors and cancer patients. Some clones are missing from TCRdb's copy, which holds only in-frame ones; the method was immunoSEQ multiplex PCR. The sample has about 92,000 clones, approximately 78% seen once. The sequenced material came from blood. These receptors were taken from a woman aged 55-69 years in good health. CDR3s include the opening cysteine and the closing phenylalanine or tryptophan. Fields, in order: D gene, J gene, V gene, clone size, CDR3 protein, CDR3 DNA. The D gene is left open where the match is weak. For some rows the clone size is stated as once, few or many, or as a class when expanded; others skip it.

d_gene: NA; j_gene: TRBJ2-1; v_gene: TRBV29-1; abundance: NA; CDR3aa: CSVDRAGSYNEQFF; CDR3nt: TGCAGCGTTGATCGTGCGGGATCCTACAATGAGCAGTTCTTC
d_gene: TRBD1; j_gene: TRBJ2-7; v_gene: TRBV24-1; abundance: NA; CDR3aa: CAVAPRTGDEQYF; CDR3nt: TGTGCCGTGGCCCCTAGGACAGGGGACGAGCAGTACTTC
d_gene: NA; j_gene: TRBJ1-1; v_gene: TRBV5-6; abundance: NA; CDR3aa: CASTPPGQWGEAFF; CDR3nt: TGTGCCAGCACCCCGCCCGGGCAGTGGGGGGAAGCTTTCTTT
d_gene: NA; j_gene: TRBJ1-1; v_gene: TRBV29-1; abundance: NA; CDR3aa: CSVETGNTEAFF; CDR3nt: TGCAGCGTTGAGACGGGGAACACTGAAGCTTTCTTT
d_gene: TRBD2; j_gene: TRBJ2-7; v_gene: TRBV3-1/TRBV3-2; abundance: NA; CDR3aa: CASSQGLAGVHEQYF; CDR3nt: TGTGCCAGCAGCCAAGGACTAGCGGGAGTCCACGAGCAGTACTTC
d_gene: NA; j_gene: TRBJ2-7; v_gene: TRBV6-5; abundance: once; CDR3aa: CASSGGVYEQYF; CDR3nt: TGTGCCAGCAGCGGAGGGGTTTACGAGCAGTACTTC
d_gene: TRBD2; j_gene: TRBJ2-7; v_gene: TRBV18; abundance: NA; CDR3aa: CASSPRMVAGAYEQYF; CDR3nt: TGTGCCAGCTCACCACGGATGGTAGCGGGGGCCTACGAGCAGTACTTC
d_gene: TRBD1; j_gene: TRBJ1-4; v_gene: TRBV27; abundance: NA; CDR3aa: CASSWTGPDEKLFF; CDR3nt: TGTGCCAGCAGCTGGACAGGGCCCGATGAAAAACTGTTTTTT
d_gene: TRBD2; j_gene: TRBJ2-2; v_gene: TRBV7-2; abundance: NA; CDR3aa: CASSPSGINTGELFF; CDR3nt: TGTGCCAGCAGCCCTAGCGGGATTAACACCGGGGAGCTGTTTTTT
d_gene: NA; j_gene: TRBJ2-5; v_gene: TRBV5-5; abundance: few; CDR3aa: CASSLFTELETQYF; CDR3nt: TGTGCCAGCAGCTTGTTTACAGAACTGGAGACCCAGTACTTC
d_gene: NA; j_gene: TRBJ1-6; v_gene: TRBV27; abundance: NA; CDR3aa: CASRRSPGAPNSPLHF; CDR3nt: TGTGCCAGCAGGCGAAGCCCGGGGGCGCCTAATTCACCCCTCCACTTT
d_gene: TRBD2; j_gene: TRBJ2-3; v_gene: TRBV7-2; abundance: NA; CDR3aa: CASSLAPSGGGTDTQYF; CDR3nt: TGTGCCAGCAGCTTAGCGCCTAGCGGGGGGGGCACAGATACGCAGTATTTT
d_gene: NA; j_gene: TRBJ1-5; v_gene: TRBV24-1; abundance: NA; CDR3aa: CATSGQPQHF; CDR3nt: TGTGCCACCAGTGGCCAGCCCCAGCATTTT
d_gene: NA; j_gene: TRBJ2-2; v_gene: TRBV7-9; abundance: NA; CDR3aa: CASSPGGGELFF; CDR3nt: TGTGCCAGCAGCCCGGGTGGTGGGGAGCTGTTTTTT
d_gene: TRBD1; j_gene: TRBJ2-2; v_gene: TRBV6-1; abundance: NA; CDR3aa: CASSEDRRNTGELFF; CDR3nt: TGTGCCAGCAGTGAGGACAGGAGGAACACCGGGGAGCTGTTTTTT
d_gene: NA; j_gene: TRBJ1-5; v_gene: TRBV27; abundance: once; CDR3aa: CASSLVPPGVVGQPQHF; CDR3nt: TGTGCCAGCAGTTTAGTCCCCCCCGGAGTCGTCGGTCAGCCCCAGCATTTT
d_gene: NA; j_gene: TRBJ1-4; v_gene: TRBV19; abundance: NA; CDR3aa: CASSRAGLNEKLFF; CDR3nt: TGTGCCAGTAGCAGGGCAGGGTTAAATGAAAAACTGTTTTTT
d_gene: NA; j_gene: TRBJ2-2; v_gene: TRBV3-1/TRBV3-2; abundance: NA; CDR3aa: CASSPRDTGELFF; CDR3nt: TGTGCCAGCAGCCCCCGGGACACCGGGGAGCTGTTTTTT
d_gene: TRBD1; j_gene: TRBJ1-6; v_gene: TRBV4-2; abundance: NA; CDR3aa: CASSQQDRGAPNSPLHF; CDR3nt: TGTGCCAGCAGCCAACAGGACAGGGGGGCCCCGAATTCACCCCTCCACTTT
d_gene: NA; j_gene: TRBJ2-3; v_gene: TRBV6-5; abundance: NA; CDR3aa: CASSYSRSPSTDTQYF; CDR3nt: TGTGCCAGCAGTTACTCGAGGAGCCCTAGCACAGATACGCAGTATTTT
d_gene: NA; j_gene: TRBJ1-6; v_gene: TRBV6-5; abundance: NA; CDR3aa: CASSYMVSYNSPLHF; CDR3nt: TGTGCCAGCAGTTACATGGTCTCCTATAATTCACCCCTCCACTTT
d_gene: NA; j_gene: TRBJ2-3; v_gene: TRBV4-1; abundance: few; CDR3aa: CASSQPIGGDTQYF; CDR3nt: TGCGCCAGCAGCCAACCTATCGGCGGAGATACGCAGTATTTT
d_gene: TRBD1; j_gene: TRBJ2-7; v_gene: TRBV28; abundance: NA; CDR3aa: CASRRQGSYEQYF; CDR3nt: TGTGCCAGCAGGCGACAGGGCTCCTACGAGCAGTACTTC
d_gene: NA; j_gene: TRBJ1-4; v_gene: TRBV6-5; abundance: NA; CDR3aa: CASSYSTRPNEKLFF; CDR3nt: TGTGCCAGCAGTTACTCGACAAGGCCGAATGAAAAACTGTTTTTT
d_gene: NA; j_gene: TRBJ2-7; v_gene: TRBV4-3; abundance: NA; CDR3aa: CASSQEGVPGYEQYF; CDR3nt: TGCGCCAGCAGCCAAGAGGGGGTGCCCGGCTACGAGCAGTACTTC
d_gene: NA; j_gene: TRBJ1-4; v_gene: TRBV18; abundance: NA; CDR3aa: CASSPSWGDNEKLFF; CDR3nt: TGTGCCAGCTCTCCCTCATGGGGAGACAATGAAAAACTGTTTTTT
d_gene: TRBD1; j_gene: TRBJ1-1; v_gene: TRBV4-1; abundance: NA; CDR3aa: CASSQDRGGGNTEAFF; CDR3nt: TGCGCCAGCAGCCAAGACCGAGGGGGCGGGAACACTGAAGCTTTCTTT
d_gene: NA; j_gene: TRBJ1-1; v_gene: TRBV25-1; abundance: NA; CDR3aa: CASSAPLNTEAFF; CDR3nt: TGTGCCAGCAGTGCCCCCCTGAACACTGAAGCTTTCTTT
d_gene: TRBD1; j_gene: TRBJ1-5; v_gene: TRBV6-1; abundance: NA; CDR3aa: CASSGQGRLRSQPQHF; CDR3nt: TGTGCCAGCAGTGGACAGGGTCGGTTACGTAGTCAGCCCCAGCATTTT
d_gene: TRBD2; j_gene: TRBJ2-1; v_gene: TRBV13; abundance: NA; CDR3aa: CASSQGLAGALSSYNEQFF; CDR3nt: TGTGCCAGCAGCCAAGGACTAGCGGGAGCTCTTAGCTCCTACAATGAGCAGTTCTTC
d_gene: NA; j_gene: TRBJ1-3; v_gene: TRBV9; abundance: once; CDR3aa: CASSPGGSVSGSGNTIYF; CDR3nt: TGTGCCAGCAGCCCCGGGGGGTCGGTTTCGGGATCTGGAAACACCATATATTTT
d_gene: NA; j_gene: TRBJ1-2; v_gene: TRBV11-2; abundance: NA; CDR3aa: CASSLLQGNYGYTF; CDR3nt: TGTGCCAGCAGCTTATTACAGGGCAACTATGGCTACACCTTC
d_gene: NA; j_gene: TRBJ2-2; v_gene: TRBV19; abundance: NA; CDR3aa: CASSIHPAGNTGELFF; CDR3nt: TGTGCCAGTAGTATTCATCCGGCCGGGAACACCGGGGAGCTGTTTTTT
d_gene: NA; j_gene: TRBJ2-3; v_gene: TRBV7-9; abundance: NA; CDR3aa: CASSSSGALSTDTQYF; CDR3nt: TGTGCCAGCAGCTCGTCGGGGGCCCTAAGCACAGATACGCAGTATTTT
d_gene: NA; j_gene: TRBJ1-6; v_gene: TRBV27; abundance: NA; CDR3aa: CASSLKIHSPLHF; CDR3nt: TGTGCCAGCAGTTTAAAGATTCATTCACCCCTCCACTTT
d_gene: NA; j_gene: TRBJ2-5; v_gene: TRBV28; abundance: once; CDR3aa: CASSLGGSGGETQYF; CDR3nt: TGTGCCAGCAGTTTAGGCGGGTCGGGTGGCGAGACCCAGTACTTC
d_gene: NA; j_gene: TRBJ1-3; v_gene: TRBV5-4; abundance: NA; CDR3aa: CASSLIGDLGNTIYF; CDR3nt: TGTGCCAGCAGCTTGATTGGGGACTTAGGAAACACCATATATTTT
d_gene: NA; j_gene: TRBJ2-2; v_gene: TRBV27; abundance: NA; CDR3aa: CASSARIGELFF; CDR3nt: TGTGCCAGCAGTGCTAGGATCGGGGAGCTGTTTTTT
d_gene: NA; j_gene: TRBJ2-7; v_gene: TRBV10-2; abundance: NA; CDR3aa: CASSDDRFTYEQYF; CDR3nt: TGCGCCAGCAGTGATGACAGGTTCACCTACGAGCAGTACTTC
d_gene: TRBD1; j_gene: TRBJ2-7; v_gene: TRBV4-1; abundance: many; CDR3aa: CASSQGTGVDEQYF; CDR3nt: TGCGCCAGCAGCCAAGGGACAGGGGTGGACGAGCAGTACTTC
d_gene: TRBD1; j_gene: TRBJ1-2; v_gene: TRBV27; abundance: once; CDR3aa: CASSVQTGSGYTF; CDR3nt: TGTGCCAGCAGTGTACAGACAGGGAGCGGCTACACCTTC
d_gene: TRBD1; j_gene: TRBJ1-5; v_gene: TRBV10-3; abundance: NA; CDR3aa: CAIRKDRSNQPQHF; CDR3nt: TGTGCCATCAGAAAGGACAGGAGCAATCAGCCCCAGCATTTT
d_gene: NA; j_gene: TRBJ2-1; v_gene: TRBV4-3; abundance: NA; CDR3aa: CASSQESDSYNEQFF; CDR3nt: TGCGCCAGCAGCCAAGAGTCAGACTCCTACAATGAGCAGTTCTTC
d_gene: NA; j_gene: TRBJ2-5; v_gene: TRBV27; abundance: NA; CDR3aa: CASSGGGKETQYF; CDR3nt: TGTGCCAGCAGTGGGGGGGGCAAGGAGACCCAGTACTTC
d_gene: TRBD2; j_gene: TRBJ2-2; v_gene: TRBV3-1/TRBV3-2; abundance: NA; CDR3aa: CASSRGLAGRGGELFF; CDR3nt: TGTGCCAGCAGCCGGGGACTAGCGGGGCGAGGCGGGGAGCTGTTTTTT
d_gene: TRBD1; j_gene: TRBJ2-6; v_gene: TRBV28; abundance: NA; CDR3aa: CASSFLGQGPTNSGANVLTF; CDR3nt: TGTGCCAGCAGTTTTCTGGGACAGGGGCCCACCAACTCTGGGGCCAACGTCCTGACTTTC
d_gene: TRBD2; j_gene: TRBJ2-7; v_gene: TRBV4-1; abundance: NA; CDR3aa: CASSQQVIAGGTYEQYF; CDR3nt: TGCGCCAGCAGCCAACAAGTCATAGCGGGAGGCACCTACGAGCAGTACTTC
d_gene: NA; j_gene: TRBJ1-6; v_gene: TRBV12-3/TRBV12-4; abundance: NA; CDR3aa: CASSLADNSPLHF; CDR3nt: TGTGCCAGCAGTTTGGCCGATAATTCACCCCTCCACTTT
d_gene: TRBD1; j_gene: TRBJ1-6; v_gene: TRBV19; abundance: NA; CDR3aa: CASSPNRDRGSPLHF; CDR3nt: TGTGCCAGTAGTCCGAACCGGGACAGGGGTTCACCCCTCCACTTT
d_gene: NA; j_gene: TRBJ1-6; v_gene: TRBV4-1; abundance: NA; CDR3aa: CASSQDSLGREKNSPLHF; CDR3nt: TGCGCCAGCAGCCAAGATTCTTTAGGCCGGGAGAAAAATTCACCCCTCCACTTT